These T cell receptor beta chains were read from a single sample in a study of cytomegalovirus exposure and HLA in healthy donors. The protocol was immunoSEQ multiplex PCR, while the TCRdb copy is restricted to in-frame clones and leaves out a portion. Here the sample spans 85,000 to 100,000 clones, 60% to 80% being singletons. Sequenced sample: PBMCs. The receptors derive from a man aged 55 to 70 in good health and CMV-seronegative. Each CDR3 is given with its conserved first and last residue. D genes are given only for firm matches. Where a row states a size, it is once, few, many or the class of an expanded clone; other rows omit it.

j_call	v_call	clone_size	d_call	cdr3_aa	cdr3_nt
TRBJ1-4	TRBV18	-	TRBD1	CASGQGGPTNEKLFF	TGTGCCAGTGGACAGGGGGGACCAACTAATGAAAAACTGTTTTTT
TRBJ2-3	TRBV5-4	-	-	CASSPRGGRADTQYF	TGTGCCAGCAGCCCTAGGGGGGGGAGGGCAGATACGCAGTATTTT
TRBJ1-1	TRBV7-2	-	-	CASSLSRDTEAFF	TGTGCCAGCAGCTTATCCAGGGACACTGAAGCTTTCTTT
TRBJ2-7	TRBV5-6	few	-	CASSAGTPYEQYF	TGTGCCAGCAGCGCTGGGACACCTTACGAGCAGTACTTC
TRBJ1-5	TRBV6-6	few	TRBD1	CASSLGQGYNQPQHF	TGTGCCAGCAGTCTGGGACAGGGATACAATCAGCCCCAGCATTTT
TRBJ2-5	TRBV5-1	-	-	CASSLGTKFQYF	TGCGCCAGCAGTCTTGGAACTAAATTCCAGTACTTC
TRBJ1-5	TRBV2	few	-	CASSEAYGNQPQHF	TGTGCCAGCAGTGAAGCTTACGGGAATCAGCCCCAGCATTTT
TRBJ2-5	TRBV5-1	-	-	CASSPLGGGAPKETQYF	TGCGCCAGCAGCCCTTTGGGAGGGGGGGCCCCCAAAGAGACCCAGTACTTC
TRBJ2-3	TRBV4-2	-	TRBD2	CASSQGTSGVTDTQYF	TGTGCCAGCAGCCAGGGGACTAGCGGGGTAACAGATACGCAGTATTTT
TRBJ1-2	TRBV6-5	-	-	CASSSGPRGDYYGYTF	TGTGCCAGCAGTTCGGGACCTCGGGGGGATTACTATGGCTACACCTTC
TRBJ2-1	TRBV2	many	TRBD2	CASRSRWGRDEQFF	TGTGCCAGCAGGTCGAGATGGGGGAGGGACGAGCAGTTCTTC
TRBJ2-7	TRBV2	few	-	CASSPVRVYEQYF	TGTGCCAGCAGCCCAGTCAGGGTCTACGAGCAGTACTTC
TRBJ1-6	TRBV5-5	few	-	CASSLVSGPLHF	TGTGCCAGCAGCCTAGTGAGTGGACCCCTCCACTTT
TRBJ1-2	TRBV5-1	-	TRBD1	CASSQARQGAINWGYTF	TGCGCCAGCAGCCAAGCCAGACAGGGGGCGATAAATTGGGGCTACACCTTC
TRBJ1-3	TRBV30	few	-	CAFGRPGHHGGNTIYF	TGTGCCTTCGGTAGACCGGGACACCACGGAGGAAACACCATATATTTT
TRBJ1-4	TRBV6-5	-	-	CASSQGVGEKLFF	TGTGCCAGCAGTCAAGGGGTCGGAGAAAAACTGTTTTTT
TRBJ2-7	TRBV15	-	TRBD2	CATSRDRPRTRENYEQYF	TGTGCCACCAGCAGAGATAGGCCAAGGACTAGGGAGAACTACGAGCAGTACTTC
TRBJ1-2	TRBV5-4	-	TRBD1	CASSLGEIGQGGFGYTF	TGTGCCAGCAGCTTGGGAGAGATCGGCCAGGGGGGTTTTGGCTACACCTTC
TRBJ2-4	TRBV10-3	-	-	CAISGDWGIQYF	TGTGCCATCAGTGGGGACTGGGGGATTCAGTACTTC
TRBJ1-1	TRBV28	-	-	CASNLFPRDTVNTEAFF	TGTGCCAGCAATCTCTTCCCCCGGGACACAGTGAACACTGAAGCTTTCTTT
TRBJ1-1	TRBV28	-	TRBD1	CASSSQGANTEAFF	TGTGCCAGCAGTTCACAGGGGGCAAACACTGAAGCTTTCTTT
TRBJ2-1	TRBV5-4	-	TRBD2	CASSLGRSGRLEQFF	TGTGCCAGCAGCTTGGGTAGGAGCGGGAGGCTTGAGCAGTTCTTC
TRBJ2-1	TRBV6-1	-	TRBD2	CASNIAGGRNNEQFF	TGTGCCAGCAATATAGCGGGGGGGCGGAACAATGAGCAGTTCTTC
TRBJ2-5	TRBV6-5	-	TRBD2	CASSYGTSGQETQYF	TGTGCCAGCAGTTACGGGACTAGCGGACAAGAGACCCAGTACTTC
TRBJ1-2	TRBV6-1	-	-	CASSEIHLYGYTF	TGTGCCAGCAGTGAAATACACCTCTATGGCTACACCTTC
TRBJ2-1	TRBV2	-	TRBD2	CASGLGGLVNEQFF	TGTGCCAGCGGCCTAGGGGGACTAGTCAATGAGCAGTTCTTC
TRBJ1-4	TRBV5-6	few	-	CASSVVNEKLFF	TGTGCCAGCAGCGTCGTAAATGAAAAACTGTTTTTT
TRBJ2-3	TRBV19	-	TRBD2	CASKGTGTSGGRLITDTQYF	TGTGCCAGTAAAGGAACCGGGACTAGCGGCGGGAGGCTTATCACAGATACGCAGTATTTT
TRBJ2-3	TRBV30	once	TRBD2	CAWSLLAGKEYF	TGTGCCTGGAGTCTCCTAGCGGGCAAGGAGTATTTT
TRBJ2-5	TRBV5-1	-	TRBD2	CASRGGLAGGPLQETQYF	TGCGCCAGCAGGGGAGGACTAGCGGGGGGACCTCTTCAAGAGACCCAGTACTTC
TRBJ1-1	TRBV11-1	-	TRBD1	CASQDRRRSTEAFF	TGTGCCAGCCAGGACAGGCGACGCAGCACTGAAGCTTTCTTT
TRBJ1-5	TRBV6-5	-	-	CASSYSVNQPQHF	TGTGCCAGCAGTTACAGCGTCAATCAGCCCCAGCATTTT
TRBJ2-2	TRBV9	-	-	CASSAVRGQAGELFF	TGTGCCAGCAGCGCAGTAAGGGGTCAGGCCGGGGAGCTGTTTTTT
TRBJ2-3	TRBV4-1	-	TRBD2	CASSQNVVTSGSNTDTQYF	TGCGCCAGCAGCCAAAATGTAGTAACTAGCGGGAGTAACACAGATACGCAGTATTTT
TRBJ1-2	TRBV5-1	-	TRBD1	CASSLVGQGVGGYTF	TGCGCCAGCAGCTTGGTGGGACAGGGGGTAGGTGGCTACACCTTC
TRBJ1-6	TRBV7-8	-	-	CASKPIRNSPLHF	TGTGCCAGCAAACCTATCAGGAATTCACCCCTCCACTTT
TRBJ2-7	TRBV28	-	-	CASILHGGSYEQYF	TGTGCCAGCATCCTCCACGGCGGCTCCTACGAGCAGTACTTC
TRBJ1-1	TRBV7-8	few	TRBD1	CASSLGDRGTEAFF	TGTGCCAGCAGCTTAGGGGACAGGGGGACTGAAGCTTTCTTT
TRBJ2-3	TRBV6-5	-	-	CASRRQGPVSDTQYF	TGTGCCAGCAGGCGGCAGGGCCCCGTATCGGATACGCAGTATTTT
TRBJ2-1	TRBV11-3	once	TRBD1	CASSFETGRDNEQFF	TGTGCCAGCAGCTTTGAGACAGGGAGAGACAATGAGCAGTTCTTC
TRBJ1-2	TRBV5-1	-	-	CASSSEGGYGYTF	TGCGCCAGCAGCTCCGAGGGCGGCTATGGCTACACCTTC
TRBJ1-1	TRBV6-5	-	-	CASSYVQDTEAFF	TGTGCCAGCAGTTACGTCCAGGACACTGAAGCTTTCTTT
TRBJ2-7	TRBV28	-	-	CASSSLYRWTDYEQYF	TGTGCCAGCAGTTCCCTTTATAGGTGGACAGACTACGAGCAGTACTTC
TRBJ2-5	TRBV6-5	-	-	CASSYTTGRETQYF	TGTGCCAGCAGTTACACGACAGGCCGAGAGACCCAGTACTTC
TRBJ1-2	TRBV14	-	-	CASSQAGVHGYTF	TGTGCCAGCAGCCAAGCAGGGGTTCATGGCTACACCTTC